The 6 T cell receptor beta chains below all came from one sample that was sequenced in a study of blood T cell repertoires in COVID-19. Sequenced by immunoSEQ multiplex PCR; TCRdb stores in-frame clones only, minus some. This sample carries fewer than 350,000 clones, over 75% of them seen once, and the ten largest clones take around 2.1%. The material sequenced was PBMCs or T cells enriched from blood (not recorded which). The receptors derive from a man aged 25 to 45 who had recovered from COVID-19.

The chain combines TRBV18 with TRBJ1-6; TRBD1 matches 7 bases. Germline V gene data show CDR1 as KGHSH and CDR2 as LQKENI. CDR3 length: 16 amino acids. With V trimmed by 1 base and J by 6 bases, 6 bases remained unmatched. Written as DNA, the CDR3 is TGTGCCAGCTCACCACGACCGGGACAGTCTAATTCACCCCTCCACTTT. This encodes CASSPRPGQSNSPLHF.

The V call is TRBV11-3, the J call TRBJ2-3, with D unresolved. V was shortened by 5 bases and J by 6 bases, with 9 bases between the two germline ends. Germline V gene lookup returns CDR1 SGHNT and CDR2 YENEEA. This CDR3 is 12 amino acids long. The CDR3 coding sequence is TGTGCCAGCAGCCGCGGCCGGGATACGCAGTATTTT. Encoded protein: CASSRGRDTQYF.

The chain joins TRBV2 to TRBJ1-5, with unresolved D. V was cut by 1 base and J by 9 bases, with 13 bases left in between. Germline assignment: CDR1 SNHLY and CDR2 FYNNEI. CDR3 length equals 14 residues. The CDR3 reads CASSEVQVSGPQHF. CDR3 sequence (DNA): TGTGCCAGCAGTGAAGTTCAGGTATCAGGGCCCCAGCATTTT.

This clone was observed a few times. CDR3 residues: CAISESGGANYGYTF. CDR3 coding DNA: TGTGCCATCAGTGAGTCTGGAGGGGCCAACTATGGCTACACCTTC. The chain joins TRBV10-3 to TRBJ1-2; possibly TRBD1 for D (5 bases). The V gene lost 0 bases and the J gene lost 2 bases, with 10 bases spanning the gap. CDR1 is ENHRY and CDR2 is SYGVKD in the germline V gene. The CDR3 runs to 15 residues.

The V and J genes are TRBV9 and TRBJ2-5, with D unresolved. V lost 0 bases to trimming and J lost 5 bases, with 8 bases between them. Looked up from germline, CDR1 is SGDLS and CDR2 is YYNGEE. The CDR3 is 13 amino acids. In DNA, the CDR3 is TGTGCCAGCAGCGTAGCCCCCGGGGAGACCCAGTACTTC. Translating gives CASSVAPGETQYF.

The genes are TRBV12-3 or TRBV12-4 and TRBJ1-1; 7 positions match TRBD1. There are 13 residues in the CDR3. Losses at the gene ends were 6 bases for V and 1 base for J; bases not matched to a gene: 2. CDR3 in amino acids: CASRRTGNTEAFF. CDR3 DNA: TGTGCCAGCAGGCGGACAGGGAACACTGAAGCTTTCTTT.